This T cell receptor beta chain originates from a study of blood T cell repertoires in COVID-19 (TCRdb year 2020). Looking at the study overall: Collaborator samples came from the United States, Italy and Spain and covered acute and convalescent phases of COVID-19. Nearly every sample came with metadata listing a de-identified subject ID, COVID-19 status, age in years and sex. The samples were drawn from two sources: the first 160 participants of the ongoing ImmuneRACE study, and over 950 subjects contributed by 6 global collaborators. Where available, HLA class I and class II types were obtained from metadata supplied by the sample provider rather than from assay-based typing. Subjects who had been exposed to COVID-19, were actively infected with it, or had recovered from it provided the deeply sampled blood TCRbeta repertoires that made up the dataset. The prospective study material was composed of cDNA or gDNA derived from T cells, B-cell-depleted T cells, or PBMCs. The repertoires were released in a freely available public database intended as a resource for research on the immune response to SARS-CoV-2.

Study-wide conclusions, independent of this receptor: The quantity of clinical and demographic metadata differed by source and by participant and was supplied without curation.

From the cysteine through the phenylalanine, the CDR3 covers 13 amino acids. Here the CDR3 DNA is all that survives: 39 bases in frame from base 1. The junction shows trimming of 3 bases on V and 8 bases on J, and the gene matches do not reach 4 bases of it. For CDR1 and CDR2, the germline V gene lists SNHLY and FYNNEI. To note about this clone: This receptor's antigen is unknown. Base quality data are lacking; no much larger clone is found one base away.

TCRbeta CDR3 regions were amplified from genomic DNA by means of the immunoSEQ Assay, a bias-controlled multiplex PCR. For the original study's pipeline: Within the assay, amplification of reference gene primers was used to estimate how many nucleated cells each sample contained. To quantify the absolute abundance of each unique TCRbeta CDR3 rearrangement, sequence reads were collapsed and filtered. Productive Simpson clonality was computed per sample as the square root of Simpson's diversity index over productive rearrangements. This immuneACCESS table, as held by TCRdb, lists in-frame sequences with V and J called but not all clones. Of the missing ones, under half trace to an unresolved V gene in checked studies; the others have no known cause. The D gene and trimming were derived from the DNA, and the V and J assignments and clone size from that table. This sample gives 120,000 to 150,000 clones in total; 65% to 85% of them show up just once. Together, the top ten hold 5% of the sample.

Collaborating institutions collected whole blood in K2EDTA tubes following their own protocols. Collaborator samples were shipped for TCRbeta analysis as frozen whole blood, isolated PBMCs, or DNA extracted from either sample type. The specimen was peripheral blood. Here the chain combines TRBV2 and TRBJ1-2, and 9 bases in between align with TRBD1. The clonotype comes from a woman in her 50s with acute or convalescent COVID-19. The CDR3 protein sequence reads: CASSETGGKGYTF. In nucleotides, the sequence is TGTGCCAGCAGTGAGACAGGGGGGAAAGGCTACACCTTC.